The clone carrying this TCR beta chain has at least ten counts. As yet, its antigen is unknown. From the reads, TCRdb called clonotypes with MiXCR, one entry per CDR3 protein. The table records a few hundred thousand distinct CDR3 sequences, approximately 15% of them present only once. CDR1 is SGHVS, CDR2 FQNEAQ, per germline. CDR3 length: 15 amino acids. The V and J ends lost 3 bases and 2 bases respectively, with 13 bases between them. This specimen belongs to a study of T cell repertoires in cytomegalovirus infection. Study at large: CMV infection plus the matching HLA type was flagged by public TCR beta signatures.

Study outcomes and limitations: HLA-C-restricted CMV clonotypes gave the most frequent clonotype in two of eight donors. Identification of carriers of CMV plus the relevant HLA was achieved through cumulative public TCR beta family frequency.

The sample consisted of PBMCs. The genes are TRBV7-8 and TRBJ2-5, with a possible D match to TRBD2 (5 bases). The TCR comes from a human donor in good health (CMV status not recorded). Some clones in this sample may be carry-over from other donors' samples. The CDR3 sequence: CASSLFTREQETQYF. DNA of the CDR3: TGTGCCAGCAGCTTGTTCACTAGAGAGCAAGAGACCCAGTACTTC. The whole variable domain, filled in from reference TRBV7-8 and TRBJ2-5, reads GAGVSQSPRYKVAKRGQDVALRCDPISGHVSLFWYQQALGQGPEFLTYFQNEAQLDKSGLPSDRFFAERPEGSVSTLKIQRTQQEDSAVYLCASSLFTREQETQYFGPGTRLLVL.